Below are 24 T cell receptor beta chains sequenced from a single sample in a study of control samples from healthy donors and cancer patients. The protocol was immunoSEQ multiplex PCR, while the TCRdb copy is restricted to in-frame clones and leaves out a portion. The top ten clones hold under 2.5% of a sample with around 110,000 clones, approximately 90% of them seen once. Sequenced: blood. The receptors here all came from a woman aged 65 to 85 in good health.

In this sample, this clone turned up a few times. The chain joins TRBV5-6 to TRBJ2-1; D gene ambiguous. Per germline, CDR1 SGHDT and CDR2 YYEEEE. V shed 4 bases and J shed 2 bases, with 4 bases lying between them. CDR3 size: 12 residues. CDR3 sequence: CASSHTYNEQFF. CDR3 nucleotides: TGTGCCAGCAGCCACACCTACAATGAGCAGTTCTTC.

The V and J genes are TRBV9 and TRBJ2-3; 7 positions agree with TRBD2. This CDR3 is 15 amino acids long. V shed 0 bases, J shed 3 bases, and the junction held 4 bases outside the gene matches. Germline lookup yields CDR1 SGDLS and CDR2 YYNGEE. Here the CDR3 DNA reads TGTGCCAGCAGCGTAGGACTAGCAGGGACAGATACGCAGTATTTT. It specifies CASSVGLAGTDTQYF.

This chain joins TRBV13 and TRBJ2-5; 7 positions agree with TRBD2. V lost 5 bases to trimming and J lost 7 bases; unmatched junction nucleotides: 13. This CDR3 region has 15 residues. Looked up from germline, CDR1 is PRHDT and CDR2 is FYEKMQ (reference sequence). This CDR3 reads CASSPLALLGRTQYF. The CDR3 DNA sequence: TGTGCCAGCAGCCCACTAGCGCTCCTGGGGCGGACCCAGTACTTC.

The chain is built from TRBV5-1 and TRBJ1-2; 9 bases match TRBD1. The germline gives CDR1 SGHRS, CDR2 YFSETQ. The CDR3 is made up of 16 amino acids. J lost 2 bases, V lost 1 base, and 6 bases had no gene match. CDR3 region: CASSLKGQGQNYGYTF. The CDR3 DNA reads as TGCGCCAGCAGCTTGAAGGGACAGGGCCAGAACTATGGCTACACCTTC.

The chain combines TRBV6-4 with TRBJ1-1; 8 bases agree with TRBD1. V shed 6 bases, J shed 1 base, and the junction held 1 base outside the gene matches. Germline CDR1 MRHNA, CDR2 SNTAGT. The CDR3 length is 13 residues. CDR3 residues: CASRGTGNTEAFF. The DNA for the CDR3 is TGTGCCAGCAGGGGGACAGGGAACACTGAAGCTTTCTTT.

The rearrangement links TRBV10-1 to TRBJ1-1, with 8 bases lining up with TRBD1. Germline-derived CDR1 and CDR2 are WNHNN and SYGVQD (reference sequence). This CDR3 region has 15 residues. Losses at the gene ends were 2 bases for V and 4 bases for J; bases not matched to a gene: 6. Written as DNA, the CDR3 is TGCGCCAGCAGTGAGGGACAGGGATTCGGCACTGAAGCTTTCTTT. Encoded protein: CASSEGQGFGTEAFF.

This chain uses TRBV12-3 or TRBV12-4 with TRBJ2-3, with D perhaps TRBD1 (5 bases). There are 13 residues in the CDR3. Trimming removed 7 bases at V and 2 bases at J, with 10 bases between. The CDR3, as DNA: TGTGCCAGCACCCCCAGGGACACAGATACGCAGTATTTT. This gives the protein CASTPRDTDTQYF.

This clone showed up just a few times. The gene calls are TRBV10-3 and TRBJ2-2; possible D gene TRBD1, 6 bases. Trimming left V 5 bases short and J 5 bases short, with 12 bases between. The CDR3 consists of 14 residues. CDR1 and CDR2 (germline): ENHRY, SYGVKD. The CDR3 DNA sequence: TGTGCCATCAGTTCCATGGGGGCGACCGGGGAGCTGTTTTTT. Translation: CAISSMGATGELFF.

CDR3 loop: CASSYSRGEKLFF. The CDR3 DNA follows: TGTGCCAGCAGTTACTCTCGGGGTGAAAAACTGTTTTTT. The chain carries TRBV6-2 or TRBV6-3 and TRBJ1-4; D uncertain. This CDR3 spans 13 amino acids. Between the trimmed V and J ends, which lost 0 bases and 7 bases, there was a span of 6 bases. Germline V gene lookup returns CDR1 MNHEY and CDR2 SVGEGT.

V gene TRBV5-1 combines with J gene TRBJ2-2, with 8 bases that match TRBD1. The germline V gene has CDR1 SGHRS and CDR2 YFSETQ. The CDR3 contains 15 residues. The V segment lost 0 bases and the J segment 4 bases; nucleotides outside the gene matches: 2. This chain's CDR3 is CASSLAQGGTGELFF. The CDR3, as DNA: TGCGCCAGCAGCTTGGCACAGGGGGGCACCGGGGAGCTGTTTTTT.

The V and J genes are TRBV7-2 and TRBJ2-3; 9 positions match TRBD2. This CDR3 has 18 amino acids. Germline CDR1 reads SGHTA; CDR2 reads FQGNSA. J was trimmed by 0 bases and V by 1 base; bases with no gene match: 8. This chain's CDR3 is CASSLVGSGGLSTDTQYF. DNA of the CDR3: TGTGCCAGCAGCTTAGTGGGTAGCGGGGGCCTGAGCACAGATACGCAGTATTTT. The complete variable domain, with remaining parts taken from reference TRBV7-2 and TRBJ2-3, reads GAGVSQSPSNKVTEKGKDVELRCDPISGHTALYWYRQSLGQGLEFLIYFQGNSAPDKSGLPSDRFSAERTGGSVSTLTIQRTQQEDSAVYLCASSLVGSGGLSTDTQYFGPGTRLTVL.

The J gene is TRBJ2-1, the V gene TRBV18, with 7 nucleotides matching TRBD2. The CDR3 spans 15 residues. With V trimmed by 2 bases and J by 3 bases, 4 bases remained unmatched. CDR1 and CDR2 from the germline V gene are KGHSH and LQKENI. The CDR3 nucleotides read TGTGCCAGCTCACCAGAAAGCGGGGTCTACAATGAGCAGTTCTTC. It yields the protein CASSPESGVYNEQFF.

CDR3: CASTSGRAGSEQFF. CDR3 sequence (DNA): TGTGCCAGTACGTCCGGGCGGGCTGGTAGTGAGCAGTTCTTC. The chain carries TRBV19 and TRBJ2-1; a possible D gene is TRBD2 (5 bases). There are 14 residues in the CDR3. CDR1 is LNHDA, CDR2 SQIVND, per germline (reference sequence). V was pared by 7 bases and J by 9 bases, with 19 bases between.

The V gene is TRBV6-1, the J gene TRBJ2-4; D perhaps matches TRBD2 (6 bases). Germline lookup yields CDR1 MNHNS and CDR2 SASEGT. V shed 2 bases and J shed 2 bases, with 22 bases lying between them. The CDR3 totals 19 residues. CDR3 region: CASSESFRAVGGTKNIQYF. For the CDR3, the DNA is TGTGCCAGCAGTGAATCCTTTCGAGCGGTGGGGGGAACCAAAAACATTCAGTACTTC.

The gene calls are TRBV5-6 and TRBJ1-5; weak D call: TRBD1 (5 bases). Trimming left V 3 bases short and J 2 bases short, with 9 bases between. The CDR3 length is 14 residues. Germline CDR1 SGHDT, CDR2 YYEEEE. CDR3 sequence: CASSSLGGNQPQHF. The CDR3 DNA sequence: TGTGCCAGCAGCTCCCTGGGGGGCAATCAGCCCCAGCATTTT. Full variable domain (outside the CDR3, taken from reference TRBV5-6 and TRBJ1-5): DAGVTQSPTHLIKTRGQQVTLRCSPKSGHDTVSWYQQALGQGPQFIFQYYEEEERQRGNFPDRFSGHQFPNYSSELNVNALLLGDSALYLCASSSLGGNQPQHFGDGTRLSIL.

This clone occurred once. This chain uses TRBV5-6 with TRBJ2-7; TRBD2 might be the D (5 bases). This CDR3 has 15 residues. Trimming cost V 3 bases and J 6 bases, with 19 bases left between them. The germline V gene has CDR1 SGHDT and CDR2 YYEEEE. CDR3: CASSSMTAGGVEQYF. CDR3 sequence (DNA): TGTGCCAGCAGCTCTATGACTGCGGGCGGCGTCGAGCAGTACTTC.

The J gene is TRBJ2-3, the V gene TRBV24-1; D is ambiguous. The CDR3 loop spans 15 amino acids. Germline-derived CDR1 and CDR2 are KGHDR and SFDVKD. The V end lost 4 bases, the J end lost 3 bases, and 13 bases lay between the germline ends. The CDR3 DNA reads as TGTGCCACCAGTGACCCTTTCAGAGGTACAGATACGCAGTATTTT. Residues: CATSDPFRGTDTQYF.

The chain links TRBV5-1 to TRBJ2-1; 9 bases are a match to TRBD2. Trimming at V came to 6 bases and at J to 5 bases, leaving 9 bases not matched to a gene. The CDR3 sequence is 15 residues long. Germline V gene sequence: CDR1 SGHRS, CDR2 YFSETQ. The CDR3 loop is CASNPTSSGNNEQFF. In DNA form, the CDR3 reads TGCGCCAGCAATCCTACTTCTAGCGGGAACAATGAGCAGTTCTTC.

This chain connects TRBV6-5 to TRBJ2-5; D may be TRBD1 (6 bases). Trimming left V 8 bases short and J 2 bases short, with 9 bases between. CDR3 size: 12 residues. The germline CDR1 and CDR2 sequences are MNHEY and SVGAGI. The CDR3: CASGQLQETQYF. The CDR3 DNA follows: TGTGCCAGCGGACAGTTACAAGAGACCCAGTACTTC.

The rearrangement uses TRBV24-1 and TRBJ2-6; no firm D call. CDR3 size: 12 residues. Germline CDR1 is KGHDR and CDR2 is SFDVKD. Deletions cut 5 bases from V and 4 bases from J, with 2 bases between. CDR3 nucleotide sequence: TGTGCCACCAGTGGAGGGGCCAACGTCCTGACTTTC. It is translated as CATSGGANVLTF.

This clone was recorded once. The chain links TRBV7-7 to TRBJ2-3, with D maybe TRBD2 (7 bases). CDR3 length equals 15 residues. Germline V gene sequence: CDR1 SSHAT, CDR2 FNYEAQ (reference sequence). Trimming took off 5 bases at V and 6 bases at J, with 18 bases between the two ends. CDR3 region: CASSRAGAGGDTQYF. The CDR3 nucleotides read TGTGCCAGCAGCAGAGCAGGGGCCGGGGGGGATACGCAGTATTTT.

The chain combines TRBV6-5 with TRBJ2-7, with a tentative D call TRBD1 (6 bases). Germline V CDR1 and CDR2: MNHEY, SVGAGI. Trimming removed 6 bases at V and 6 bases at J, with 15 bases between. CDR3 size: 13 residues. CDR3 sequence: CASRTTGTGEQYF. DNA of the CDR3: TGTGCCAGCAGGACGACAGGTACTGGCGAGCAGTACTTC.

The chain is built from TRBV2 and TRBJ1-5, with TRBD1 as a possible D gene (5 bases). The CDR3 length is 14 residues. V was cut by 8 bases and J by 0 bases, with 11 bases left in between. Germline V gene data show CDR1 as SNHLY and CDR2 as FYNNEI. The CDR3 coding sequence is TGTGCCAGCGCGGGGGGGGATAGCAATCAGCCCCAGCATTTT. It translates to CASAGGDSNQPQHF.

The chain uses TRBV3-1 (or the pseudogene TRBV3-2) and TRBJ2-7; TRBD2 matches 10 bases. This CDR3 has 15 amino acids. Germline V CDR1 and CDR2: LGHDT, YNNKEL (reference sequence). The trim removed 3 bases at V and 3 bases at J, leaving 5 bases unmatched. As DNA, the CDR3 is TGTGCCAGCAGCCACGGACTAGCGGACCGCTACGAGCAGTACTTC. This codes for CASSHGLADRYEQYF.